The clone carrying this T cell receptor beta chain was detected only a few times. Its cognate antigen is unknown. Via MiXCR, TCRdb re-called the 5' RACE reads, giving one row per CDR3 protein. The repertoire consists of approximately 470,000 distinct CDR3 sequences, with about 14% occurring once and the leading ten covering over 0.5%. The record originates from a study of identical twins. Study outcomes and limitations: In beta out-of-frame sequences, the excess sharing between twins was weaker.

CDR3 length: 14 residues. The germline V and J ends were trimmed by 8 bases and 0 bases, with 11 bases remaining between them. Germline V CDR1 and CDR2: SEHNR, FQNEAQ (reference sequence). The donor group consisted entirely of healthy Caucasians. This sample was shared with a second study, whose subject was yellow fever vaccine responses in identical twins. As that report states: Twins' vaccine T cell responses reportedly seemed partly convergent and partly personalized.

This receptor was obtained from a woman aged 18 to 35 in good health. V is TRBV7-9 and J is TRBJ2-1; D is perhaps TRBD1 (5 bases). Sequencing input: CD4+ T cells sorted from blood. Here the CDR3 DNA reads TGTGCCAGCGGGGCTCCGACCTCCTACAATGAGCAGTTCTTC. This translates into CASGAPTSYNEQFF.